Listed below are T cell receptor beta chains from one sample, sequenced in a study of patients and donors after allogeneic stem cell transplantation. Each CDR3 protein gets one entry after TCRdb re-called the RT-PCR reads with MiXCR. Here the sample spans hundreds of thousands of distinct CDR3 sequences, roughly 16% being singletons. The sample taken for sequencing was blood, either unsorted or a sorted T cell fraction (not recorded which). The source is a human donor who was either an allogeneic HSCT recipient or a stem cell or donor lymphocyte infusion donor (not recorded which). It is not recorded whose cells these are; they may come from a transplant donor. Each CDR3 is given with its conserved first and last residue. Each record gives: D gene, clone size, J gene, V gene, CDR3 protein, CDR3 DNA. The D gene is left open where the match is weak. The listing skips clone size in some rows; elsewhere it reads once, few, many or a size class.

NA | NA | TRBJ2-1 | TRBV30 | CAWSAVDEQFF | TGTGCCTGGAGCGCGGTCGATGAGCAGTTCTTC
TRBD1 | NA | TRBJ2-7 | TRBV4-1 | CASSQSDRDPYEQYF | TGCGCCAGCAGCCAGTCCGACAGGGATCCCTACGAGCAGTACTTC
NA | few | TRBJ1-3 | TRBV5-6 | CASSSLRGNTIYF | TGTGCCAGCAGCTCGTTACGGGGAAACACCATATATTTT
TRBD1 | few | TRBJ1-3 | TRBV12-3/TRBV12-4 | CASRRTGDGNTIYF | TGTGCCAGCAGAAGGACAGGGGACGGAAACACCATATATTTT
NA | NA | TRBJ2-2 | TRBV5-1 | CASRTSARTSNTGELFF | TGCGCCAGCAGGACTTCGGCCAGGACCTCGAACACCGGGGAGCTGTTTTTT
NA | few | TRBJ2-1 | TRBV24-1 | CATKGYRNEQFF | TGTGCCACCAAAGGCTATAGGAATGAGCAGTTCTTC
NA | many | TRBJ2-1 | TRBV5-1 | CASSLLKTSSYNEQFF | TGCGCCAGCAGCTTGCTCAAAACAAGCTCCTACAATGAGCAGTTCTTC
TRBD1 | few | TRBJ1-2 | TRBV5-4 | CASSLAGGPSYGYTF | TGTGCCAGCAGCTTGGCAGGGGGCCCCTCTTATGGCTACACCTTC
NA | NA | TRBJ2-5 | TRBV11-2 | CASSHASGRAETQYF | TGTGCCAGCAGCCACGCTTCCGGGAGAGCCGAGACCCAGTACTTC
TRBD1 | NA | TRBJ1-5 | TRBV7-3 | CASSLPGGDQPQHF | TGTGCCAGCAGCTTACCAGGGGGGGATCAGCCCCAGCATTTT
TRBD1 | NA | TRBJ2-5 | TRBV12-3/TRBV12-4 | CASRTDRGGETQYF | TGTGCCAGCAGGACGGACAGGGGTGGTGAGACCCAGTACTTC
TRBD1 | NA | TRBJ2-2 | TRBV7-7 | CASSPDRAPGELFF | TGTGCTAGCAGCCCCGACAGGGCCCCCGGGGAGCTGTTTTTT
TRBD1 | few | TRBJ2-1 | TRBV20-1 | CSARPIIQGSAYNEQFF | TGCAGTGCTAGACCTATTATACAGGGGAGCGCCTACAATGAGCAGTTCTTC
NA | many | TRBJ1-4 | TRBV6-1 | CASSEVGSLGSEKLFF | TGTGCCAGCAGTGAAGTTGGGTCCTTGGGCAGTGAAAAACTGTTTTTT
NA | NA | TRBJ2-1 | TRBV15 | CATSLRASYNEQFF | TGTGCCACTTCACTAAGAGCGTCCTACAATGAGCAGTTCTTC
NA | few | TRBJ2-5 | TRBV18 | CASSPLPGPKLQETQYF | TGTGCCAGCTCACCACTACCGGGACCTAAACTCCAAGAGACCCAGTACTTC
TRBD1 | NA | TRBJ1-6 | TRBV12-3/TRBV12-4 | CASTLGGQGYPPLHF | TGTGCCAGCACCTTGGGGGGACAGGGATATCCACCCCTCCACTTT
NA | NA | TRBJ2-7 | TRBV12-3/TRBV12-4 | CASSLGGATYEQYF | TGTGCCAGCAGTTTAGGGGGGGCCACCTACGAGCAGTACTTC
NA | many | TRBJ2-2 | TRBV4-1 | CASSLLRGTNTGELFF | TGCGCCAGCAGCCTCCTCAGGGGCACGAACACCGGGGAGCTGTTTTTT
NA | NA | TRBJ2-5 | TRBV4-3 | CASSQEARGQETQYF | TGCGCCAGCAGCCAAGAAGCCCGGGGGCAAGAGACCCAGTACTTC
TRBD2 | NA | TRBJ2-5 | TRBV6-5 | CASSYSRGGRETQYF | TGTGCCAGCAGTTACTCGCGCGGGGGGCGAGAGACCCAGTACTTC
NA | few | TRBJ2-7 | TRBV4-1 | CASTSDSYEQYF | TGCGCCAGCACCTCAGACTCCTACGAGCAGTACTTC
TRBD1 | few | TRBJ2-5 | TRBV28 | CASSRQGAAWETQYF | TGTGCCAGCAGTCGACAGGGGGCGGCGTGGGAGACCCAGTACTTC
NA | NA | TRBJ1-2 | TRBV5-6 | CASSSGLRDYGYTF | TGTGCCAGCAGCTCGGGACTGAGGGACTATGGCTACACCTTC
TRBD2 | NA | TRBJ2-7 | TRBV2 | CASQTSGGAYEQYF | TGTGCCAGCCAAACTAGCGGGGGGGCATACGAGCAGTACTTC
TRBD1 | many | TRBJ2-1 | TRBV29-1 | CSAPGTDFSYNEQFF | TGCAGCGCTCCCGGGACAGATTTCTCCTACAATGAGCAGTTCTTC
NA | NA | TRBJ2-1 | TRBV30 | CAWSVDLSYYNEQFF | TGTGCCTGGAGTGTAGATCTATCCTACTACAATGAGCAGTTCTTC
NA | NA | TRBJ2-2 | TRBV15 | CATSGGRLAANTGELFF | TGTGCCACCAGCGGGGGGAGATTAGCCGCTAACACCGGGGAGCTGTTTTTT